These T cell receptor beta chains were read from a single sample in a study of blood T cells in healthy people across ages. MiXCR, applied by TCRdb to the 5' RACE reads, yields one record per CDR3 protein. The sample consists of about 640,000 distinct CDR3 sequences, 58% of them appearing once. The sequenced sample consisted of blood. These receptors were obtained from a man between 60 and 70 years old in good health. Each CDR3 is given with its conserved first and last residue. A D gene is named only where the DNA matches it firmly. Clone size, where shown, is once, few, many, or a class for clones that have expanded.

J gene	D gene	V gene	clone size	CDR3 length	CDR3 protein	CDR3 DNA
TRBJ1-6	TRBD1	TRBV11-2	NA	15	CASSIRQGASSPLHF	TGTGCCAGCAGCATAAGACAGGGGGCGAGCTCACCCCTCCACTTT
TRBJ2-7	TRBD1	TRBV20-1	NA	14	CSASPTGSSYEQYF	TGCAGTGCTAGTCCGACAGGGAGCTCCTACGAGCAGTACTTC
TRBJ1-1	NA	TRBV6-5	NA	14	CASSYKMMNTEAFF	TGTGCCAGCAGTTATAAGATGATGAACACTGAAGCTTTCTTT
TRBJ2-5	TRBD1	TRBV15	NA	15	CATSRDKGALETQYF	TGTGCCACCAGCAGAGATAAGGGGGCACTGGAGACCCAGTACTTC
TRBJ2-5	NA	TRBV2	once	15	CASSEEASSHNEQYF	TGTGCCAGCAGTGAAGAAGCCTCCTCACACAATGAGCAGTACTTC
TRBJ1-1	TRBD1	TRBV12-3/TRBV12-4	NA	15	CASSSRGQSILEAFF	TGTGCCAGCAGTTCCCGGGGACAGTCGATCCTAGAAGCTTTCTTT
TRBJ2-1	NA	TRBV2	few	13	CATEGGGYNEQFF	TGTGCCACCGAGGGGGGAGGCTACAATGAGCAGTTCTTC
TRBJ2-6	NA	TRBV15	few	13	CATSWSGANVLTF	TGTGCCACCAGCTGGTCTGGGGCCAACGTCCTGACTTTC
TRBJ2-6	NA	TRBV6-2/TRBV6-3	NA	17	CASSYQGPRSGANVLTF	TGTGCCAGCAGTTACCAGGGACCCCGCTCTGGGGCCAACGTCCTGACTTTC
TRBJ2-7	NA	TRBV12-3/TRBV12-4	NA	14	CASSLVVRADEQYF	TGTGCCAGCAGTTTAGTCGTGAGGGCCGATGAGCAGTACTTC
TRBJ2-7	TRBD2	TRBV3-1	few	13	CASSQDREDEQYF	TGTGCCAGCAGCCAAGATCGGGAGGACGAGCAGTACTTC
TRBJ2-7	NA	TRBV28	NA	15	CASSLDTIGPYEQYF	TGTGCCAGCAGCCTTGACACAATCGGCCCCTACGAGCAGTACTTC
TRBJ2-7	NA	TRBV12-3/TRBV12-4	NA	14	CASSETGGAYEQYF	TGTGCCAGCAGCGAGACAGGAGGCGCCTACGAGCAGTACTTC
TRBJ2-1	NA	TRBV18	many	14	CASSPGSSYNEQFF	TGTGCCAGCTCACCGGGGAGCTCCTACAATGAGCAGTTCTTC
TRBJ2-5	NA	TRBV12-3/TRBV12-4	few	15	CASSLFGGGEETQYF	TGTGCCAGCAGTTTATTCGGAGGGGGCGAAGAGACCCAGTACTTC
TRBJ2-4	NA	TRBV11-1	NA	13	CASKGGGKNIQYF	TGTGCCAGCAAGGGGGGAGGCAAAAACATTCAGTACTTC
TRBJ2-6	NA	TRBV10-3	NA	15	CAVGPSPSGANVLTF	TGTGCCGTTGGTCCGTCACCCTCTGGGGCCAACGTCCTGACTTTC
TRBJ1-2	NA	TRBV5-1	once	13	CASSERPDSGYTF	TGCGCCAGCAGCGAGCGGCCCGACTCTGGCTACACCTTC
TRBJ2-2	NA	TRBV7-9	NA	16	CASSLSRGANTGELFF	TGCGCCAGCAGCTTGTCGAGGGGGGCGAACACCGGGGAGCTGTTTTTT
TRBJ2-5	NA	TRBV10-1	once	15	CASSESWGPQETQYF	TGCGCCAGCAGTGAGTCCTGGGGCCCCCAAGAGACCCAGTACTTC
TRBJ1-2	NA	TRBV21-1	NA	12	CARTGDNYGYTF	TGTGCCAGAACAGGGGATAACTATGGCTACACCTTC
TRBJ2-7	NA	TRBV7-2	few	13	CACRTPGGYEQYF	TGTGCCTGCCGGACTCCCGGGGGCTACGAGCAGTACTTC
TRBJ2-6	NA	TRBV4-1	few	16	CASSPQSASGANVLTF	TGCGCCAGCAGCCCACAATCAGCCTCTGGGGCCAACGTCCTGACTTTC
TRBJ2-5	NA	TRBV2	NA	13	CASSLDLKGTQYF	TGTGCCAGCAGTTTAGACCTGAAGGGGACCCAGTACTTC